This T cell receptor (beta chain) was sequenced during a study of T cells expressing NK-cell markers. Germline V gene lookup returns CDR1 LGHNA and CDR2 YSLEER. The CDR3 is made up of 18 amino acids. No DNA is given; TCRdb re-called the 5' RACE reads and lists each CDR3 protein once. The sample data list almost 450,000 distinct CDR3 sequences. The sample was blood T cells: a sorted CD56 or NKG2C T cell subset, CD4+ or CD8+ T cells, or bulk PBMC T cells (not recorded which). This TCR came from a woman aged 18 to 75 in good health. The chain combines TRBV4-3 with TRBJ2-1; the D call from TCRdb, TRBD1, cannot be confirmed without DNA. CDR3 in amino acids: CASSQDLGGSPSYNEQFF.